This TCR beta chain was captured in a study of T cells in Graves' hyperthyroidism and ophthalmopathy. Study background: Once the initial diagnosis was made, peripheral blood was obtained before any treatment.

The source of the PBMCs was roughly 10 ml of fresh peripheral blood. What was amplified from RNA transcripts were TCR beta CDR3 regions. First-round RT-PCR of the TCR CDR3 relied on the HTBI primer set. In TCRdb, the multiplex PCR reads were re-called with MiXCR into one record per CDR3 protein. The profile shows more than 550,000 distinct CDR3 sequences, 17% of them singletons. In the case of this clonotype: At one end, the junction sequence differs from germline, possibly due to a read error.

The CDR3 is 16 amino acids. In germline, CDR1 is MDHEN, CDR2 SYDVKM. The sequence was collected from a man between 50 and 59 years old with Graves' hyperthyroidism. The genes are TRBV28 and TRBJ2-7, with D maybe TRBD1 (7 bases). Sequences were obtained from blood. CDR3 sequence reads: CASSLSIGQGGYEQYF. In DNA form, the CDR3 reads TGTGCCAGCAGCTTATCCATTGGCCAGGGGGGCTACGAGCAGTACTTC.